The sequence of this T cell receptor (beta chain) was determined in a study of OX40 agonist ivuxolimab in advanced cancers. Some clones are missing from TCRdb's copy, which holds only in-frame ones; the method was immunoSEQ multiplex PCR. In the table there are some 49,000 clones, 82% of which are singletons. CDR1 is SGHNT, CDR2 YENEEA, per germline. The CDR3 has 14 residues. V was shortened by 6 bases and J by 9 bases, with 19 bases between the two germline ends. The origin of this receptor is an adult with an advanced solid tumor such as melanoma, head and neck, liver or kidney cancer. The sample was CD4+ or CD8+ T cells sorted from blood, taken in a trial of the OX40 agonist ivuxolimab. The chain combines TRBV11-3 with TRBJ2-3, with D perhaps matching TRBD1 or TRBD2 (7 bases each). The CDR3 reads CASSQGGAMGTQYF. In DNA form, the CDR3 reads TGTGCCAGCAGTCAGGGGGGGGCGATGGGGACGCAGTATTTT.